These 21 T cell receptor beta chains originate from one sample sequenced in a study of CD8 T cells in ankylosing spondylitis. TCRdb passed the 5' RACE reads through MiXCR, listing each CDR3 protein once. Among about 240,000 distinct CDR3 sequences listed, over 8.5% were seen once. The sample taken for sequencing was blood, either unsorted or a sorted T cell fraction (not recorded which). The receptors were gathered from a male donor with ankylosing spondylitis or in good health (not recorded which).

This clonotype came up many times. The chain carries TRBV12-3 or TRBV12-4 and TRBJ2-5; tentatively, D is TRBD2 (5 bases). V dropped 6 bases and J dropped 5 bases, with 13 bases sitting between them. The CDR3 extends over 13 amino acids. DNA for the CDR3: TGTGCCAGCAGCACTCTATCGGGGGAGACCCAGTACTTC. Amino acid sequence: CASSTLSGETQYF.

This clonotype was observed many times. The chain links TRBV20-1 to TRBJ2-5, with a possible D match to TRBD2 (5 bases). With 4 bases removed from V and 4 bases from J, the gap between germline ends came to 16 bases. Looked up from germline, CDR1 is DFQATT and CDR2 is SNEGSKA (reference sequence). The CDR3 runs 14 residues. Here the CDR3 DNA reads TGCAGTGCTACTTATGGCGGGCCTACAGAGACCCAGTACTTC. This gives the protein CSATYGGPTETQYF.

The CDR3, as DNA: TGTGCCAGCAGTGAAGGTGGAAGGGGGGGGTTCTTC. It encodes CASSEGGRGGFF. The gene calls are TRBV6-1 and TRBJ2-1, with D tentatively TRBD2 (7 bases). V was cut by 1 base and J by 15 bases, with 13 bases left in between. The CDR3 is 12 amino acids. Looked up from germline, CDR1 is MNHNS and CDR2 is SASEGT.

There are many counts of this clonotype. J is TRBJ2-7 and V is TRBV20-1; TRBD1 matches 7 bases. This CDR3 comprises 16 residues. The V and J ends lost 0 bases and 0 bases, in that order; junction bases with no gene match: 8. The germline gives CDR1 DFQATT, CDR2 SNEGSKA (reference sequence). CDR3: CSAREEGTVSSYEQYF. CDR3 nucleotide sequence: TGCAGTGCTAGAGAAGAGGGGACAGTGAGCTCCTACGAGCAGTACTTC.

There are many counts of this clonotype. The chain is built from TRBV20-1 and TRBJ2-7; 14 bases agree with TRBD2. V shed 6 bases and J 5 bases; nucleotides not matched to a gene: 6. CDR1 DFQATT and CDR2 SNEGSKA come from the germline V gene (reference sequence). The CDR3 length is 14 residues. The CDR3 loop reads CSARGTSGSHEQYF. CDR3 bases: TGCAGTGCCCGCGGGACTAGCGGGAGTCACGAGCAGTACTTC.

A word on this clonotype: Since a much larger clone is just one base distant, this may be a read error. The chain links TRBV20-1 to TRBJ2-2, with D maybe TRBD2 (5 bases). Deletions cut 7 bases from V and 3 bases from J, with 15 bases between. CDR3 length equals 14 residues. Germline CDR1 DFQATT, CDR2 SNEGSKA (reference sequence). The CDR3 coding sequence is TGCAGTGTCCCCGGGGAGCTGCACACCGGGGAGCTGTTTTTT. This codes for CSVPGELHTGELFF.

This clonotype has at least ten counts. V is TRBV7-2 and J is TRBJ1-3, with 7 bases fitting TRBD1. The CDR3 totals 14 residues. The junction had 4 bases not matched to a gene; V was cut back by 5 bases and J by 3 bases. Looked up from germline, CDR1 is SGHTA and CDR2 is FQGNSA. CDR3 nucleotides: TGTGCCAGCAGCCGACAGGGAGATGGAAACACCATATATTTT. Protein: CASSRQGDGNTIYF.

This clonotype was observed many times. V is TRBV7-2 and J is TRBJ1-2, with D hard to call. There are 16 residues in the CDR3. V gave up 0 bases and J gave up 6 bases, with 17 bases separating them. From germline, CDR1 is SGHTA and CDR2 FQGNSA. CDR3: CASSLALLKDAHGYTF. DNA of the CDR3: TGTGCCAGCAGCTTAGCTTTATTGAAGGATGCCCATGGCTACACCTTC.

This clonotype occurred a few times. The V gene is TRBV27, the J gene TRBJ1-1; D perhaps matches TRBD1 (6 bases). The V end lost 11 bases, the J end lost 1 base, and 23 bases lay between the germline ends. The CDR3 is made up of 16 amino acids. Germline CDR1 reads MNHEY; CDR2 reads SMNVEV (reference sequence). DNA of the CDR3: TGTGCCGGCCACTCTTCGGGGGGGGCCAAGAACACTGAAGCTTTCTTT. Its protein is CAGHSSGGAKNTEAFF.

This clonotype was picked up a small number of times. The chain employs TRBV5-5 and TRBJ2-5; D might be TRBD2 (5 bases). V was clipped by 4 bases and J by 5 bases, with 15 bases between them. In germline, CDR1 is SGHKS, CDR2 YYEKEE (reference sequence). The CDR3 covers 14 residues. Written as DNA, the CDR3 is TGTGCCAGCAGCGACGGGTCCACGGGGGAGACCCAGTACTTC. Its translation: CASSDGSTGETQYF.

A few counts support this clonotype. The chain employs TRBV5-4 and TRBJ2-3; D assignment may be TRBD1 or TRBD2 (5 bases each). CDR3 length: 15 amino acids. V lost 4 bases, J lost 1 base, and 13 bases lay in between. Germline-derived CDR1 and CDR2 are SGHNT and YYREEE (reference sequence). Here the CDR3 DNA reads TGTGCCAGCAGCGGGGCGGAGCGGCGCACAGATACGCAGTATTTT. This gives the protein CASSGAERRTDTQYF.

This clonotype was counted a few times. The chain recombines TRBV12-3 or TRBV12-4 with TRBJ1-5; a weak D match, TRBD1 (5 bases). This CDR3 is built from 15 residues. Deletions cut 2 bases from V and 7 bases from J, with 15 bases between. The CDR3 coding sequence is TGTGCCAGCAGTTTATCGGCAGGGAAGTTCCAGCCCCAGCATTTT. Translation: CASSLSAGKFQPQHF.

This clonotype was found many times. At one boundary the junction diverges from the germline segment, which might be a read error. CDR3 amino acids: CASSSSGRNPGELFF. The CDR3, as DNA: TGTGCCAGCAGCTCAAGCGGGAGGAACCCCGGGGAGCTGTTTTTT. The chain carries TRBV7-3 and TRBJ2-2; 9 bases fit TRBD2. CDR3 length equals 15 residues. Germline V gives CDR1 SGHTA, CDR2 FQGTGA.

At least ten counts were recorded for this clonotype. J is TRBJ1-1 and V is TRBV12-5; D perhaps matches TRBD1 (5 bases). V was clipped by 9 bases and J by 7 bases, with 21 bases between them. Looked up from germline, CDR1 is LGHNT and CDR2 is FRNRAP. CDR3 size: 14 residues. CDR3 amino acids: CASLNRTRSGEAFF. CDR3 sequence (DNA): TGTGCTAGCCTGAACAGGACTCGGAGTGGTGAAGCTTTCTTT.

This clonotype was picked up many times. This chain links TRBV20-1 with TRBJ2-7; 7 nucleotides agree with TRBD2. Germline V gene sequence: CDR1 DFQATT, CDR2 SNEGSKA (reference sequence). V lost 3 bases, J lost 4 bases, and 9 bases stayed unmatched. This CDR3 is built from 14 residues. The CDR3 bases are TGCAGTGCTAGTATAGGCGGGAGAGTATACGAGCAGTACTTC. It encodes CSASIGGRVYEQYF.

This clonotype has ten or more counts. The chain joins TRBV10-2 to TRBJ2-2; D is unclear. CDR1 is WSHSY, CDR2 SAAADI, per germline. The CDR3 is 14 amino acids. The ends were cut back, 3 bases at V and 4 bases at J, with 9 bases in the middle. The CDR3 nucleotides are TGCGCCAGCAGTGAACAAAGTCCCACCGGGGAGCTGTTTTTT. Protein sequence: CASSEQSPTGELFF.

This clonotype was counted between two and nine times. The V gene is TRBV19, the J gene TRBJ2-6, with D maybe TRBD1 (5 bases). The germline CDR1 and CDR2 sequences are LNHDA and SQIVND (reference sequence). V was cut by 1 base and J by 3 bases, with 7 bases left in between. The CDR3 is made up of 15 amino acids. The CDR3 DNA reads as TGTGCCAGTAGTATAGTAGGGGTTGGGGCCAACGTCCTGACTTTC. Amino acid sequence: CASSIVGVGANVLTF.

This clonotype was detected ten times or more. The rearrangement links TRBV5-1 to TRBJ2-5; no clear D gene. The CDR3 consists of 14 residues. Between the trimmed V and J ends, which lost 4 bases and 1 base, there was a span of 11 bases. From germline, CDR1 is SGHRS and CDR2 YFSETQ. CDR3 amino acids: CASSPMAGQETQYF. The CDR3 bases are TGCGCCAGCAGCCCCATGGCAGGCCAAGAGACCCAGTACTTC.

This clonotype occurred many times. This chain uses TRBV13 with TRBJ2-6; D unclear. V lost 0 bases, J lost 0 bases, and 6 bases lay in between. From germline, CDR1 is PRHDT and CDR2 FYEKMQ (reference sequence). The CDR3 totals 16 residues. The CDR3 DNA follows: TGTGCCAGCAGCTTAGGCGTGGGCTCTGGGGCCAACGTCCTGACTTTC. Encoded protein: CASSLGVGSGANVLTF.

This clonotype was picked up a small number of times. This rearrangement joins TRBV5-6 to TRBJ2-1; TRBD2 aligns across 8 bases. V shed 4 bases and J 8 bases; nucleotides not matched to a gene: 5. CDR1 is SGHDT and CDR2 is YYEEEE in the germline V gene. The CDR3 runs to 13 residues. CDR3 in amino acids: CASSPRGGHEQFF. In DNA form, the CDR3 reads TGTGCCAGCAGCCCTCGGGGGGGACATGAGCAGTTCTTC.

This clonotype has at least ten counts. V and J are TRBV29-1 and TRBJ2-1; D gene unclear. Germline lookup yields CDR1 SQVTM and CDR2 ANQGSEA. This CDR3 spans 14 amino acids. The V end lost 6 bases, the J end lost 2 bases, and 14 bases lay between the germline ends. Written as DNA, the CDR3 is TGCAGCGTAGTGGGTCTTCCGCCCTACAATGAGCAGTTCTTC. Translating gives CSVVGLPPYNEQFF.